Shown below are 15 T cell receptor beta chains from a single sample sequenced in a study of T cells in Graves' hyperthyroidism and ophthalmopathy (dated by TCRdb to the late 2010s). The method was multiplex PCR. Instrument used: Illumina HiSeq 2000. The TCR beta CDR3 regions were amplified from RNA transcripts. A first-round RT-PCR of the TCR CDR3 used the HTBI primer set with the Qiagen OneStep RT-PCR kit. The public reads were run again by TCRdb, first through fastp at Q25 and then through MiXCR, and only productive beta chains were kept. Each entry merges the rows of one CDR3 protein and shows their most common DNA and genes. In this sample the table shows around 300,000 distinct CDR3 sequences, 22% of which occur a single time. Of the sample, 50% to 75% falls within the top ten clones. Sequenced material: blood. The receptors derive from a man younger than 45 with Graves' ophthalmopathy.

This clonotype was picked up many times. The V gene is TRBV2, the J gene TRBJ2-2; D unclear. CDR3 length equals 13 residues. CDR1 and CDR2 from the germline V gene are SNHLY and FYNNEI. Trimming shortened V by 4 bases and J by 1 base, and 4 bases separated the two germline ends. The CDR3 loop is CASSGQNTGELFF. In DNA, the CDR3 is TGTGCCAGCAGTGGACAGAACACCGGGGAGCTGTTTTTT.

The chain carries TRBV28 and TRBJ2-7, with a possible D match to TRBD2 (6 bases). Germline V gives CDR1 MDHEN, CDR2 SYDVKM. V dropped 6 bases and J dropped 0 bases, with 12 bases sitting between them. The CDR3 has 14 residues. As DNA, the CDR3 is TGTGCCAGCAGATCGGGACTCGACTCCTACGAGCAGTACTTC. Translation: CASRSGLDSYEQYF.

This clonotype was seen a handful of times. The chain combines TRBV7-9 with TRBJ2-3; 13 bases line up with TRBD2. After removal of 5 bases from V and 4 bases from J, the junction contained 3 bases not matched to a gene. This CDR3 is 15 amino acids long. CDR1 is SEHNR, CDR2 FQNEAQ, per germline (reference sequence). The DNA for the CDR3 is TGTGCCAGCAGCGATGGACTAGCGGGAGCAGATACGCAGTATTTT. This sequence encodes CASSDGLAGADTQYF.

This clonotype has only a few counts. V is TRBV12-3 or TRBV12-4 and J is TRBJ1-1; TRBD1 aligns across 7 bases. The V and J ends lost 6 bases and 11 bases, in that order; junction bases with no gene match: 12. There are 13 residues in the CDR3. The chain's CDR3 is CASRSTRGLLAFF. DNA of the CDR3: TGTGCCAGCAGGTCCACCAGGGGGTTGTTGGCTTTCTTT.

This clonotype has more than one count but fewer than ten. This sequence joins TRBV18 and TRBJ2-7; TRBD2 matches at 8 bases. After removal of 3 bases from V and 7 bases from J, the junction contained 5 bases not matched to a gene. The length of the CDR3 is 13 residues. Germline V lookup: CDR1 KGHSH, CDR2 LQKENI. CDR3 sequence (DNA): TGTGCCAGCTCACCGCCGGGAGGGAGGGAGCAGTACTTC. Its translation: CASSPPGGREQYF.

This clonotype occurred a few times. This chain joins TRBV11-2 and TRBJ1-4, with D perhaps TRBD1 (6 bases). The CDR3 is made up of 16 amino acids. With 5 bases removed from V and 8 bases from J, the gap between germline ends came to 21 bases. Germline values: CDR1 SGHAT, CDR2 FQNNGV. The CDR3 DNA reads TGTGCCAGCAGCCAATGGGGGGGCGCGTTTGACGAAAAACTGTTTTTT. Its protein product is CASSQWGGAFDEKLFF.

This chain links TRBV7-3 with TRBJ2-1; TRBD1 is a possible D gene (6 bases). Germline assignment: CDR1 SGHTA and CDR2 FQGTGA. The CDR3 is 18 amino acids. V lost 1 base, J lost 5 bases, and 21 bases lay in between. Here the CDR3 reads CASSLNDEGSKGDNEQFF. In DNA form, the CDR3 reads TGTGCCAGCAGCTTAAACGATGAAGGGTCGAAGGGGGACAATGAGCAGTTCTTC.

The rearrangement uses TRBV2 and TRBJ1-1; D unclear. The CDR3 sequence is 15 residues long. Looked up from germline, CDR1 is SNHLY and CDR2 is FYNNEI. The V gene lost 5 bases and the J gene lost 1 base, with 14 bases spanning the gap. CDR3 residues: CASSLGLTENTEAFF. CDR3 sequence (DNA): TGTGCCAGCAGTTTGGGTCTTACCGAGAACACTGAAGCTTTCTTT.

A few counts support this clonotype. The V gene is TRBV3-1, the J gene TRBJ1-3; D is unresolved. V lost 5 bases and J 0 bases, leaving 11 bases between the germline ends. Germline-derived CDR1 and CDR2 are LGHDT and YNNKEL (reference sequence). This CDR3 is built from 15 residues. The CDR3 loop reads CASSTRPGSGNTIYF. The CDR3 coding sequence is TGTGCCAGCAGCACCCGACCGGGCTCTGGAAACACCATATATTTT.

This chain links TRBV9 with TRBJ1-2; tentative D call: TRBD1 (5 bases). The CDR3 runs to 15 residues. Trimming left V 6 bases short and J 1 base short, with 16 bases between. The germline CDR1 and CDR2 sequences are SGDLS and YYNGEE. CDR3 loop: CASTRVFGHNYGYTF. CDR3 DNA sequence: TGTGCCAGCACTAGGGTTTTCGGACATAACTATGGCTACACCTTC.

The table lists this clonotype with a few counts. The chain combines TRBV28 with TRBJ2-1, with D unresolved. CDR1 MDHEN and CDR2 SYDVKM come from the germline V gene. Trimming removed 7 bases from V and 4 bases from J, with 17 bases in between. The CDR3 runs to 15 residues. CDR3 region: CASKPLHERYNEQFF. Written as DNA, the CDR3 is TGTGCCAGCAAACCTCTGCACGAGAGGTACAATGAGCAGTTCTTC.

This clonotype came up a few times. The gene calls are TRBV19 and TRBJ1-3, with D unclear. Germline values: CDR1 LNHDA, CDR2 SQIVND (reference sequence). V lost 7 bases and J 1 base, leaving 17 bases between the germline ends. The CDR3 is 16 residues long. The CDR3 bases are TGTGCCAGTACCCCTGGACCTACAGCGTCTGGAAACACCATATATTTT. Protein sequence: CASTPGPTASGNTIYF.

V usage is TRBV27 and J usage is TRBJ1-2, with D uncertain. Germline V gene sequence: CDR1 MNHEY, CDR2 SMNVEV (reference sequence). Trimming shortened V by 0 bases and J by 4 bases, and 9 bases separated the two germline ends. This CDR3 comprises 14 residues. This CDR3 is CASSLSWRTYGYTF. The CDR3 DNA reads as TGTGCCAGCAGTTTATCCTGGAGGACCTATGGCTACACCTTC.

This clonotype was seen a few times. V gene TRBV7-2 combines with J gene TRBJ2-1, with a tentative D call TRBD2 (6 bases). This CDR3 has 16 residues. The V gene lost 5 bases and the J gene lost 2 bases, with 16 bases spanning the gap. From germline, CDR1 is SGHTA and CDR2 FQGNSA. CDR3 amino acids: CASSRTGGKPYNEQFF. The CDR3 nucleotides are TGTGCCAGCAGCCGAACCGGGGGAAAGCCCTACAATGAGCAGTTCTTC.

This clonotype has just a few counts. The chain carries TRBV20-1 and TRBJ1-5, with D uncertain. In germline, CDR1 is DFQATT, CDR2 SNEGSKA (reference sequence). The ends were cut back, 3 bases at V and 9 bases at J, with 18 bases in the middle. There are 14 residues in the CDR3. The CDR3 DNA follows: TGCAGTGCTAGTATGGGGAATCAAAATTTGCCCCAGCATTTT. It yields the protein CSASMGNQNLPQHF.